These 11 T cell receptor beta chains were sequenced from one sample in a study of T cells after yellow fever vaccination. In TCRdb, the 5' RACE reads were re-called with MiXCR into one record per CDR3 protein. The repertoire includes around 590,000 distinct CDR3 sequences, roughly 12% of them detected once, and more than 13% sits in the top ten. This specimen was PBMCs, taken on the day of the yellow fever booster vaccination. Receptors originate from a man aged 25-40 years who received the YFV17D yellow fever vaccine.

This clonotype has ten or more counts. The chain uses TRBV29-1 and TRBJ2-3; 10 bases agree with TRBD2. Germline values: CDR1 SQVTM, CDR2 ANQGSEA. The CDR3 loop spans 16 amino acids. CDR3 in amino acids: CTCSGPSGRGTDTQYF. CDR3 coding DNA: TGCACCTGCTCGGGTCCTAGCGGGAGAGGCACAGATACGCAGTATTTT.

This clonotype occurred a few times. The chain couples TRBV20-1 to TRBJ1-4; 8 bases align to TRBD1. The germline gives CDR1 DFQATT, CDR2 SNEGSKA (reference sequence). The CDR3 length is 14 residues. V lost 6 bases and J lost 2; bases outside the gene matches: 5. DNA for the CDR3: TGCAGTGCCACACAGGGGGGCACTAATGAAAAACTGTTTTTT. Protein sequence: CSATQGGTNEKLFF.

The rearrangement uses TRBV20-1 and TRBJ1-4; TRBD1 is a possible D gene (5 bases). CDR3 length: 18 residues. Germline V gives CDR1 DFQATT, CDR2 SNEGSKA (reference sequence). This chain's CDR3 is CRAPIATDLAATNEKLFF. CDR3 nucleotide sequence: TGCAGAGCCCCGATCGCGACAGACCTCGCCGCAACTAATGAAAAACTGTTTTTT.

The V and J genes are TRBV29-1 and TRBJ2-3; TRBD2 is a possible D gene (5 bases). Germline assignment: CDR1 SQVTM and CDR2 ANQGSEA. The CDR3 is 15 amino acids. The germline V and J ends were trimmed by 4 bases and 0 bases, with 14 bases remaining between them. CDR3 in amino acids: CSVARGRISTDTQYF. The CDR3 DNA reads TGCAGCGTTGCGAGAGGGAGAATTAGCACAGATACGCAGTATTTT.

This clonotype came up a few times. The CDR3 nucleotides are TGCGCCAGCCAGCTACGCGAGGGCACTGAAGCTTTCTTT. Encoded protein: CASQLREGTEAFF. The chain has TRBV5-1 and TRBJ1-1; the D is unclear. Germline V gene sequence: CDR1 SGHRS, CDR2 YFSETQ. The ends were cut back, 7 bases at V and 4 bases at J, with 14 bases in the middle. There are 13 residues in the CDR3.

The V and J genes are TRBV11-2 and TRBJ2-5; 14 nucleotides match TRBD2. The V gene's germline CDR1 is SGHAT and CDR2 FQNNGV. There are 18 residues in the CDR3. The trim removed 5 bases at V and 1 base at J, leaving 9 bases unmatched. The CDR3 here is CASSTWTSGRFSQETQYF. The DNA for the CDR3 is TGTGCCAGCAGCACCTGGACTAGCGGGAGGTTTAGCCAAGAGACCCAGTACTTC.

This clonotype has a handful of counts. J is TRBJ2-2 and V is TRBV5-4; unclear D gene. Germline values: CDR1 SGHNT, CDR2 YYREEE (reference sequence). CDR3 length equals 16 residues. V lost 0 bases, J lost 6 bases, and 15 bases lay in between. The CDR3 loop is CASSLASRTTPGELFF. The CDR3 bases are TGTGCCAGCAGCTTGGCCTCGAGGACCACGCCCGGGGAGCTGTTTTTT.

The rearrangement uses TRBV6-4 and TRBJ1-1; TRBD1 is a possible D gene (5 bases). Germline CDR1 reads MRHNA; CDR2 reads SNTAGT. V was cut by 8 bases and J by 0 bases, with 16 bases left in between. This CDR3 spans 15 amino acids. The CDR3 bases are TGTGCCAGCGAATCTGGAGGGGACTTGAACACTGAAGCTTTCTTT. It yields the protein CASESGGDLNTEAFF.

The chain uses TRBV14 and TRBJ2-7, with D uncertain. V was clipped by 4 bases and J by 2 bases, with 12 bases between them. CDR1 SGHDN and CDR2 FVKESK come from the germline V gene. The CDR3 covers 14 residues. The CDR3 loop reads CASSRLRQTYEQYF. CDR3 bases: TGTGCCAGCAGCCGTTTGCGGCAGACCTACGAGCAGTACTTC.

Only a few counts were recorded for this clonotype. V gene TRBV30 combines with J gene TRBJ2-3; D is possibly TRBD2 (6 bases). Deletions cut 5 bases from V and 2 bases from J, with 17 bases between. Per the germline V gene, CDR1 is GTSNPN and CDR2 is SVGIG (reference sequence). This CDR3 has 15 residues. CDR3 in DNA: TGTGCCTGGGGCCCTAGCGACTTCCTCACAGATACGCAGTATTTT. Residues: CAWGPSDFLTDTQYF.

This clonotype was seen a few times. This chain connects TRBV19 to TRBJ2-7; maybe TRBD1 (6 bases). Between the trimmed V and J ends, which lost 3 bases and 3 bases, there was a span of 15 bases. CDR1 is LNHDA and CDR2 is SQIVND in the germline V gene (reference sequence). This CDR3 is built from 15 residues. CDR3 coding DNA: TGTGCCAGTAGTATTTATTGGGGGCCTCACTACGAGCAGTACTTC. Its protein is CASSIYWGPHYEQYF.